This paragraph covers one T cell receptor beta chain sequence. Its antigen is not identified. This sample is part of a study of vaccination effects on CD4 cells after COVID-19. Study-level findings and limits: The study found marked clonal contraction of infection- and vaccine-induced clones late after vaccination. Early timepoints after infection were absent, and convalescent patients were few in the study. Healthy vaccinees' vaccine-induced clones included only 1 of 255 cross-reacting with common cold coronaviruses.

CD4+ T cells specific for antigen were expanded with viral peptide pools by the ViraFEST assay before sequencing. When more than 9 days of culture had elapsed, CD4+ T cells were isolated. Vaccine recipients had no previous SARS-CoV-2 infection; their nucleocapsid antibodies were negative. Replacing half the medium with IL-2 medium was done on days 3 and 7. There are 16 residues in the CDR3. CDR1 is MDHEN and CDR2 is SYDVKM in the germline V gene. V shed 7 bases and J shed 1 base, with 19 bases lying between them. Libraries were prepared by immunoSEQ multiplex PCR; TCRdb keeps only in-frame clonotypes and omits some of them. The repertoire holds 71,000 or so clones, with around 72% as singletons.

This sequence was found in a human donor who received a COVID-19 vaccine. The sequences come from CD4+ T cells from PBMCs cultured with HCoV-OC43 spike peptides, collected before COVID-19 vaccination. Subset here: HCoV-OC43 spike overlapping peptide pool stimulation. The genes are TRBV28 and TRBJ1-2, with D possibly TRBD1 on 6 matching bases. CDR3 protein: CASNSQGHKFNYGYTF. The CDR3 DNA sequence: TGTGCCAGCAACAGTCAGGGACATAAGTTTAACTATGGCTACACCTTC.